This T cell receptor beta chain comes out of a study of blood T cell repertoires in COVID-19. Data came from immunoSEQ multiplex PCR; TCRdb stores just in-frame clones and leaves some out. The table records roughly 190,000 clones, about 80% of them present only once. After removal of 0 bases from V and 3 bases from J, the junction contained 3 bases not matched to a gene. Per germline, CDR1 LNHDA and CDR2 SQIVND (reference sequence). The CDR3 spans 16 residues. This chain joins TRBV19 and TRBJ2-2; 8 bases map to TRBD1. The specimen was peripheral blood. This receptor was identified in a human donor with acute or convalescent COVID-19. The donor label of this sample is uncertain. CDR3 in DNA: TGTGCCAGTAGTATAGATCAGGGGGCCCACACCGGGGAGCTGTTTTTT. Translation: CASSIDQGAHTGELFF.